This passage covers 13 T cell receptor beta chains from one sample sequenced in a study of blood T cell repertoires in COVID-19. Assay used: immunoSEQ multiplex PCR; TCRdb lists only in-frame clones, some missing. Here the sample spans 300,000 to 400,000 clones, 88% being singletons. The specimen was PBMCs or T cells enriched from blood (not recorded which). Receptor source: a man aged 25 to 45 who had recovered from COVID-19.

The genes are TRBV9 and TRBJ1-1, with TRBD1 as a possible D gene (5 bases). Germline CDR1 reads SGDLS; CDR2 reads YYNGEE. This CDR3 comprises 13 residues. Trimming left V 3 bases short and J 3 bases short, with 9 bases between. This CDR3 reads CASSADRHTEAFF. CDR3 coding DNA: TGTGCCAGCAGCGCCGACAGACACACTGAAGCTTTCTTT.

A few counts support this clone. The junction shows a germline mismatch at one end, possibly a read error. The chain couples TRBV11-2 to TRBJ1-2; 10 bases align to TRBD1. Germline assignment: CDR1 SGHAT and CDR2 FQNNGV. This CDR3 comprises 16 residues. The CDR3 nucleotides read TGTGCCAGCAGCTTGTGGACAGGGGGAGCTAATTATGGCTACACCTTC. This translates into CASSLWTGGANYGYTF.

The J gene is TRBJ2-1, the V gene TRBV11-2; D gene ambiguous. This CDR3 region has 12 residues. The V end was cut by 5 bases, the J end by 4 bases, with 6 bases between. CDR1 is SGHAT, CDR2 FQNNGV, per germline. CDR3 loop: CASSGPYNEQFF. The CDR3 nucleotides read TGTGCCAGCAGCGGGCCATACAATGAGCAGTTCTTC.

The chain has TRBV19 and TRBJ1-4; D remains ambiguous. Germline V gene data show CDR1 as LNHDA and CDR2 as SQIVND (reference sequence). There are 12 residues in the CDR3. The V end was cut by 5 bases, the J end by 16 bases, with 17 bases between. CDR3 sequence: CASSLGNTVAFF. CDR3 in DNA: TGTGCCAGTAGTCTCGGGAACACGGTCGCGTTTTTT.

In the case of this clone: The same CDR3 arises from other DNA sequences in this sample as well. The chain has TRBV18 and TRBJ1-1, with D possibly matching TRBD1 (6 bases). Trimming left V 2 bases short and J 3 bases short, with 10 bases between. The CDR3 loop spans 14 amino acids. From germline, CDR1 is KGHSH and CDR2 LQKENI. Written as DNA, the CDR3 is TGTGCCAGCTCACCAGGGCAGGGGTACACTGAAGCTTTCTTT. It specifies CASSPGQGYTEAFF.

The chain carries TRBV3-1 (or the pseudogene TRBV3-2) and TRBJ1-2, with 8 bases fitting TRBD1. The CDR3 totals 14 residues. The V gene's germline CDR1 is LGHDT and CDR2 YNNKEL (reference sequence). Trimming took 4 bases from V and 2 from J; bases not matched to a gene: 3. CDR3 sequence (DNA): TGTGCCAGCAGCCCGACAGGGGTAAACTATGGCTACACCTTC. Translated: CASSPTGVNYGYTF.

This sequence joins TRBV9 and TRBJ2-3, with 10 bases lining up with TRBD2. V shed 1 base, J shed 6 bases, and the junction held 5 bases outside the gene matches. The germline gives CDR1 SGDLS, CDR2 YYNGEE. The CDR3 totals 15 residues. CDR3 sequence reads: CASSVSAGGADTQYF. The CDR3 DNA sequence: TGTGCCAGCAGCGTATCAGCGGGGGGGGCCGATACGCAGTATTTT.

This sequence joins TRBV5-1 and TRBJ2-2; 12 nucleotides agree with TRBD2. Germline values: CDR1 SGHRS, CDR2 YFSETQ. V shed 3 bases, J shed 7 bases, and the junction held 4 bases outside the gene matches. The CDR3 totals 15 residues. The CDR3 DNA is TGCGCCAGCAGCTCGACTAGCGGGGGAGGCGGGGAGCTGTTTTTT. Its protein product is CASSSTSGGGGELFF.

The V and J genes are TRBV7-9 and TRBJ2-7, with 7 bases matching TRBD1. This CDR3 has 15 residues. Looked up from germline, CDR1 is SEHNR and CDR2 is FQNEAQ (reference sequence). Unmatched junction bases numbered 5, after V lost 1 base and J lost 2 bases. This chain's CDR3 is CASSLGPGQTYEQYF. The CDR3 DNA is TGTGCCAGCAGCTTAGGGCCGGGACAGACCTACGAGCAGTACTTC.

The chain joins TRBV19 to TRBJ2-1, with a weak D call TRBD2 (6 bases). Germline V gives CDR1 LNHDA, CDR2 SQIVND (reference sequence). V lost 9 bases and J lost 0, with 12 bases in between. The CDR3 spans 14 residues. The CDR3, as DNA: TGTGCCAGCTCCAGGGACTCCTCCTACAATGAGCAGTTCTTC. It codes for CASSRDSSYNEQFF.

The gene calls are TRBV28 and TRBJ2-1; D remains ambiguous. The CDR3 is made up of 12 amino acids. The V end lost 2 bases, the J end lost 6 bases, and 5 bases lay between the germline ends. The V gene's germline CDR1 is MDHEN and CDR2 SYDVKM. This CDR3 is CASSLGSNEQFF. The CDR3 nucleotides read TGTGCCAGCAGTTTAGGCAGCAATGAGCAGTTCTTC.

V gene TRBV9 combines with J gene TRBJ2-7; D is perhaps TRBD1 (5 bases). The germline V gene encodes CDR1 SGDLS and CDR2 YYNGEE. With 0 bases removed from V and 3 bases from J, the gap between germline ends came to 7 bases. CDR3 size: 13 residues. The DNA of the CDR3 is TGTGCCAGCAGCGTAGGACAGAACTACGAGCAGTACTTC. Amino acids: CASSVGQNYEQYF.

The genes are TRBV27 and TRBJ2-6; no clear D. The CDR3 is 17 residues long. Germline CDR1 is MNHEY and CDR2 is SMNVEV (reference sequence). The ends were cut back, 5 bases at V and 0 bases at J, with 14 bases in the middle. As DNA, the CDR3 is TGTGCCAGCAGTCGAAGAATCCAGGTCTCTGGGGCCAACGTCCTGACTTTC. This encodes CASSRRIQVSGANVLTF. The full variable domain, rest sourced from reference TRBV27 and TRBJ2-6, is EAQVTQNPRYLITVTGKKLTVTCSQNMNHEYMSWYRQDPGLGLRQIYYSMNVEVTDKGDVPEGYKVSRKEKRNFPLILESPSPNQTSLYFCASSRRIQVSGANVLTFGAGSRLTVL.